These 18 T cell receptor beta chains came from one sample sequenced in a study of OX40 agonist ivuxolimab in advanced cancers. The protocol was immunoSEQ multiplex PCR, while the TCRdb copy is restricted to in-frame clones and leaves out a portion. The profile covers tens of thousands of clones, with about 81% appearing a single time and about 0.69% taken by the ten largest. The sample in question was CD4+ or CD8+ T cells sorted from blood, obtained in a trial of the OX40 agonist ivuxolimab. The receptors shown here come from an adult with an advanced solid tumor such as melanoma, head and neck, liver or kidney cancer.

The rearrangement uses TRBV11-3 and TRBJ2-5; 9 bases map to TRBD1. Germline V gene sequence: CDR1 SGHNT, CDR2 YENEEA. J lost 2 bases, V lost 5 bases, and 12 bases had no gene match. The CDR3 loop spans 17 amino acids. The CDR3 is CASSAGTGREGQETQYF. The CDR3 DNA is TGTGCCAGCAGCGCCGGGACAGGGCGAGAGGGGCAAGAGACCCAGTACTTC.

The chain uses TRBV19 and TRBJ2-5, with D possibly called TRBD1 or TRBD2 (5 bases each). The CDR3 loop spans 15 amino acids. With 3 bases removed from V and 2 bases from J, the gap between germline ends came to 13 bases. Germline V gives CDR1 LNHDA, CDR2 SQIVND (reference sequence). The CDR3 reads CASSIPGTEQETQYF. The CDR3 DNA is TGTGCCAGTAGTATTCCGGGGACGGAACAAGAGACCCAGTACTTC.

This chain joins TRBV4-1 and TRBJ1-2; D remains ambiguous. Trimming removed 4 bases at V and 4 bases at J, with 10 bases between. Germline values: CDR1 MGHRA, CDR2 YSYEKL. The CDR3 extends over 13 amino acids. CDR3 bases: TGCGCCAGCAGCCTCGAGGGCGTCTATGGCTACACCTTC. Translating gives CASSLEGVYGYTF.

The CDR3 protein is CASSVVRGAYNEQFF. The CDR3 bases are TGTGCCAGCAGTGTGGTCCGGGGGGCCTACAATGAGCAGTTCTTC. The chain has TRBV6-1 and TRBJ2-1; 7 bases fit TRBD2. CDR3 size: 15 residues. V trimming: 4 bases; J trimming: 2 bases; junction bases outside the gene matches: 5. Germline assignment: CDR1 MNHNS and CDR2 SASEGT.

The chain joins TRBV7-9 to TRBJ2-3; 9 bases align to TRBD1. V trimming: 6 bases; J trimming: 3 bases; junction bases outside the gene matches: 7. Germline loops: CDR1 SEHNR, CDR2 FQNEAQ (reference sequence). This CDR3 spans 15 amino acids. The chain's CDR3 is CASSGTGFPTDTQYF. The CDR3 nucleotides are TGTGCCAGCAGTGGGACAGGGTTTCCGACAGATACGCAGTATTTT.

The chain couples TRBV11-2 to TRBJ2-2, with D tentatively TRBD1 or TRBD2 (6 bases each). The V and J ends lost 7 bases and 2 bases respectively, with 17 bases between them. The CDR3 loop spans 16 amino acids. Germline V gene data show CDR1 as SGHAT and CDR2 as FQNNGV. The CDR3, as DNA: TGTGCCAGCACTCGAGGGGGACTTACCAACACCGGGGAGCTGTTTTTT. As protein: CASTRGGLTNTGELFF.

This clone was observed a few times. The V gene is TRBV11-3, the J gene TRBJ2-5, with D perhaps matching TRBD2 (6 bases). V dropped 3 bases and J dropped 4 bases, with 15 bases sitting between them. The CDR3 sequence is 15 residues long. CDR1 SGHNT and CDR2 YENEEA come from the germline V gene. CDR3: CASSLRGLGGETQYF. Written as DNA, the CDR3 is TGTGCCAGCAGCTTGCGGGGACTGGGGGGAGAGACCCAGTACTTC.

This chain connects TRBV19 to TRBJ2-5; perhaps TRBD1 as D (6 bases). Germline CDR1 and CDR2: LNHDA and SQIVND (reference sequence). Trimming left V 3 bases short and J 9 bases short, with 17 bases between. This CDR3 contains 14 residues. CDR3 loop: CASSMLGWKGAQYF. CDR3 nucleotides: TGTGCCAGTAGTATGCTGGGGTGGAAGGGGGCCCAGTACTTC.

This clone turned up a few times. The V call is TRBV6-1, the J call TRBJ2-6, with a weak D call TRBD1 (5 bases). This CDR3 is built from 15 residues. The V end was cut by 8 bases, the J end by 4 bases, with 15 bases between. Per the germline V gene, CDR1 is MNHNS and CDR2 is SASEGT. The chain's CDR3 is CASGMGRAGANVLTF. Here the CDR3 DNA reads TGTGCCAGCGGGATGGGCAGGGCCGGGGCCAACGTCCTGACTTTC.

This clone was recorded only once. The genes are TRBV5-5 and TRBJ2-7; TRBD1 is a possible D gene (5 bases). The V end lost 0 bases, the J end lost 0 bases, and 13 bases lay between the germline ends. The germline V gene has CDR1 SGHKS and CDR2 YYEKEE (reference sequence). CDR3 length: 16 residues. Here the CDR3 reads CASSLALGALSYEQYF. CDR3 DNA: TGTGCCAGCAGCTTGGCCCTTGGGGCTCTCTCCTACGAGCAGTACTTC.

The chain carries TRBV5-4 and TRBJ2-3; D ambiguous. Germline loops: CDR1 SGHNT, CDR2 YYREEE (reference sequence). The CDR3 has 13 residues. The V end was cut by 0 bases, the J end by 2 bases, with 4 bases between. DNA of the CDR3: TGTGCCAGCAGCTTGGTCCCCACAGATACGCAGTATTTT. Its protein is CASSLVPTDTQYF. The variable domain in full, with the rest retrieved from reference TRBV5-4 and TRBJ2-3, is ETGVTQSPTHLIKTRGQQVTLRCSSQSGHNTVSWYQQALGQGPQFIFQYYREEENGRGNFPPRFSGLQFPNYSSELNVNALELDDSALYLCASSLVPTDTQYFGPGTRLTVL.

This clone was seen only a few times. This sequence joins TRBV7-9 and TRBJ1-6; 7 nucleotides line up with TRBD1. The CDR3 has 15 residues. After removal of 4 bases from V and 3 bases from J, the junction contained 3 bases not matched to a gene. Germline assignment: CDR1 SEHNR and CDR2 FQNEAQ (reference sequence). CDR3 nucleotides: TGTGCCAGCAGCTCGGGACAGTTCTATAATTCACCCCTCCACTTT. Its translation is CASSSGQFYNSPLHF. Full variable domain (rest looked up from reference TRBV7-9 and TRBJ1-6): DTGVSQNPRHKITKRGQNVTFRCDPISEHNRLYWYRQTLGQGPEFLTYFQNEAQLEKSRLLSDRFSAERPKGSFSTLEIQRTEQGDSAMYLCASSSGQFYNSPLHFGNGTRLTVT.

The chain employs TRBV7-2 and TRBJ2-4; tentatively, D is TRBD2 (5 bases). Germline CDR1 SGHTA, CDR2 FQGNSA. Deletions cut 5 bases from V and 6 bases from J, with 17 bases between. The CDR3 covers 15 residues. Written as DNA, the CDR3 is TGTGCCAGCAGCCCCGCAACGGGCGGAGGAAACATTCAGTACTTC. It codes for CASSPATGGGNIQYF.

J is TRBJ2-7 and V is TRBV5-1; 9 bases align to TRBD1. The CDR3 is 15 amino acids. In germline, CDR1 is SGHRS, CDR2 YFSETQ. After removal of 4 bases from V and 4 bases from J, the junction contained 9 bases not matched to a gene. The CDR3 here is CASSITQGARYEQYF. CDR3 nucleotides: TGCGCCAGCAGCATCACACAGGGGGCGCGGTACGAGCAGTACTTC.

This clone is a singleton in its sample. V and J are TRBV5-6 and TRBJ2-7; 7 bases align to TRBD2. CDR3 length: 14 amino acids. Trimming cost V 0 bases and J 5 bases; bases outside gene matches: 5. Germline CDR1 is SGHDT and CDR2 is YYEEEE. The CDR3 sequence is CASSLGGRGDEQYF. In nucleotides, the CDR3 is TGTGCCAGCAGCTTGGGGGGCCGGGGGGACGAGCAGTACTTC.

The chain recombines TRBV27 with TRBJ2-7, with D unresolved. The CDR3 length is 17 residues. CDR1 is MNHEY, CDR2 SMNVEV, per germline (reference sequence). V lost 2 bases and J lost 1, with 18 bases in between. The CDR3 here is CASSLEVRTGQSYEQYF. The CDR3 DNA reads as TGTGCCAGCAGTTTAGAAGTCCGGACCGGCCAGTCCTACGAGCAGTACTTC.

The chain is built from TRBV25-1 and TRBJ2-7, with D perhaps matching TRBD1 (5 bases). Trimming took off 5 bases at V and 4 bases at J, with 12 bases between the two ends. In germline, CDR1 is MGHDK, CDR2 SYGVNS. The CDR3 consists of 13 residues. The CDR3 is CASSPAGIYEQYF. The CDR3 DNA reads TGTGCCAGCAGTCCCGCAGGGATATACGAGCAGTACTTC.

The J gene is TRBJ1-1, the V gene TRBV2, with D maybe TRBD1 (6 bases). Germline values: CDR1 SNHLY, CDR2 FYNNEI. The V and J ends lost 6 bases and 3 bases respectively, with 14 bases between them. The CDR3 has 14 residues. CDR3 coding DNA: TGTGCCAGCAGCATACAGGGTCTGGACACTGAAGCTTTCTTT. Translated, it gives CASSIQGLDTEAFF. The full variable domain, completed using reference TRBV2 and TRBJ1-1, is EPEVTQTPSHQVTQMGQEVILRCVPISNHLYFYWYRQILGQKVEFLVSFYNNEISEKSEIFDDQFSVERPDGSNFTLKIRSTKLEDSAMYFCASSIQGLDTEAFFGQGTRLTVV.